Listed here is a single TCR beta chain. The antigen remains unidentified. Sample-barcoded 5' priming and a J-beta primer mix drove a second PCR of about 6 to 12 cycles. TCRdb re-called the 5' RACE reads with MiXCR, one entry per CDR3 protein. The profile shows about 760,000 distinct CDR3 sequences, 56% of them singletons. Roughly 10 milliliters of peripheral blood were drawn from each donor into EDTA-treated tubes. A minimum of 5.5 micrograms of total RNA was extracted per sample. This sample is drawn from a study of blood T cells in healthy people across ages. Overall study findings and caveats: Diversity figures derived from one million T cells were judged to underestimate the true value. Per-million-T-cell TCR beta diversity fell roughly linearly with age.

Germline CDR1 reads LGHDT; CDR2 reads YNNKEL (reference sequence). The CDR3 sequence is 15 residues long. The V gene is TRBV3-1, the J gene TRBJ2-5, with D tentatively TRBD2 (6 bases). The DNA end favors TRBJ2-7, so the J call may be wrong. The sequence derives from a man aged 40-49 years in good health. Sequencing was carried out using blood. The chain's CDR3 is CASSQMPGVGYEQYF. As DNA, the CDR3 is TGTGCCAGCAGCCAAATGCCGGGGGTAGGCTACGAGCAGTACTTC.